The TCR beta chain under discussion was sequenced for a study of tumor-infiltrating lymphocytes in primary liver carcinoma. Trimming removed 9 bases at V and 4 bases at J, with 22 bases between. The CDR3 loop spans 16 amino acids. Germline V gives CDR1 SGHRS, CDR2 YFSETQ. The authors made TCR beta cDNA from roughly 480 ng total RNA with a constant-region primer. Three nested multiplex PCR rounds of slightly modified ARM-PCR generated TCR beta libraries. Amplification in the first two PCR rounds was performed using TRBV1-TRBV30 forward primers and a C-beta reverse primer for 10 cycles each. TCRdb re-derived calls from the multiplex PCR reads in MiXCR, one entry per CDR3 protein. The sample has about 99,000 distinct CDR3 sequences, 55% to 75% seen once. Co-extraction yielded RNA and DNA from around 20-30 mg of unsorted bulk tissue. Chronic HBV infection affected patients, none of whom had received treatment.

This clonotype was seen a handful of times. A much larger clone lies one base from this, so it may be a read error. The clonotype was recovered from a woman aged 55-69 years with primary liver carcinoma and hepatitis B virus infection. Sequences were obtained from liver tumor tissue from sampling region 5. Sample subset: tumor region T5, tumor centre. The chain combines TRBV5-1 with TRBJ2-2; possible D gene TRBD1, 6 bases. The CDR3 loop reads CANRPPGQLSTGELFF. Written as DNA, the CDR3 is TGCGCCAACAGACCCCCGGGACAACTGAGCACCGGGGAGCTGTTTTTT. Supplemented by reference TRBV5-1 and TRBJ2-2, the full variable domain reads KAGVTQTPRYLIKTRGQQVTLSCSPISGHRSVSWYQQTPGQGLQFLFEYFSETQRNKGNFPGRFSGRQFSNSRSEMNVSTLELGDSALYLCANRPPGQLSTGELFFGEGSRLTVL.